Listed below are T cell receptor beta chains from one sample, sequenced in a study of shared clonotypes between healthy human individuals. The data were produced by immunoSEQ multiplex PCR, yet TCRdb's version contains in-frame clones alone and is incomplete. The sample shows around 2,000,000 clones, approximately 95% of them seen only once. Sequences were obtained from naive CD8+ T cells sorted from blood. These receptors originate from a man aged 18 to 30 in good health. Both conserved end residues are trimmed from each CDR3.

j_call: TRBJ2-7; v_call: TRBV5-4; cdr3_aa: ASSHGLAGDPYEQY
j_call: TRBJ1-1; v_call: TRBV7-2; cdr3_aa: ASSVDRGNTEAF
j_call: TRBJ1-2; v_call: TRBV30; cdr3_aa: AWRYQGANYGYT
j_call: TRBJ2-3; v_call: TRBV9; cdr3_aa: ASSVGSEDDTQY
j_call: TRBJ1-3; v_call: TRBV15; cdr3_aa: ATRRDQFSGNTIY
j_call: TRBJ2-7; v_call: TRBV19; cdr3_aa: ASSSNEGRGYEQY
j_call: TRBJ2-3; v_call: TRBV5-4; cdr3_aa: ASSLWGGVGTDTQY
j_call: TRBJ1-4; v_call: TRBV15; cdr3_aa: ATSKGQGAPNEKLF
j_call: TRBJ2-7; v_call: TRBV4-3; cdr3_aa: ASSQDGRSPSHRGIAYEQY
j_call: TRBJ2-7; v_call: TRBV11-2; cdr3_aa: ASSFGGVNYEQY
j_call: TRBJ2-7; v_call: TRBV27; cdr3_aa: ASSLLGQSHEQY
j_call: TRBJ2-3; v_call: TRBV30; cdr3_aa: ARGFEGTDTQY
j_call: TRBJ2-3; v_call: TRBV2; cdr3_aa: ASSDGGGSLDTQY
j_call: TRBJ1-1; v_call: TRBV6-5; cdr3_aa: ASSYLWGAEDTEAF
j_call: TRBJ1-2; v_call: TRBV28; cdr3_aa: ASSLAGGQGGWYGYT
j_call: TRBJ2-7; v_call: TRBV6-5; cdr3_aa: AVSAADLSYEQY
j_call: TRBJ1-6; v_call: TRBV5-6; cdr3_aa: ASSDRQLSSPLH
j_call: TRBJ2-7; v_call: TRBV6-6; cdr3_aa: ASSTRGRYEQY
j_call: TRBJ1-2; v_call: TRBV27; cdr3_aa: ASSSLTEGDYGYT
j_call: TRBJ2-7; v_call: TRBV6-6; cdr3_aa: ASTGGTAGEFYEQY
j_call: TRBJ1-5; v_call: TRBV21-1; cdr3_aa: ASSKSGDPFQPQH
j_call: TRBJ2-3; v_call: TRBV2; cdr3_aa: ASSEVEAGGGIDTQY
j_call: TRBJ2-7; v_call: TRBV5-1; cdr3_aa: ASSLGPLAGGKSEQY
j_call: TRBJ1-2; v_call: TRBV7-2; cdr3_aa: ASSLWGTGEGNGYT
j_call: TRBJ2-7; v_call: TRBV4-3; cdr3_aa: ASSQEQGYDFEQY
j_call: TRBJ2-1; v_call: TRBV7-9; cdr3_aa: ASSSLAGGSYNEQF
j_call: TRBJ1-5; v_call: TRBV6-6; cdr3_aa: ASARVAENQPQH
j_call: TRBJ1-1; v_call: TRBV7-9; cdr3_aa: ASSIMDGNTEAF
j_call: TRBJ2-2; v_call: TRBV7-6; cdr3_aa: ASSLHTGELF
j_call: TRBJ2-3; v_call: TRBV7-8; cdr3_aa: ASSLGEVDTQY
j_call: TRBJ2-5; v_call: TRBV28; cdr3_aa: ASSLWPTGDGETQY
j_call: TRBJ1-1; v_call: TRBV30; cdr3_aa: AWMDRASFTEAF
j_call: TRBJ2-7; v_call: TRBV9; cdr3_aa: ASSGEESYEQY
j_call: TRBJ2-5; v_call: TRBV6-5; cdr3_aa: ASSYSGTLQETQY
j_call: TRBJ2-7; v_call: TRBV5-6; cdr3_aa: ASSLSGSPYEQY
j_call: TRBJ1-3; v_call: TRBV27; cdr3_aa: ASKPDRGLGNTIY
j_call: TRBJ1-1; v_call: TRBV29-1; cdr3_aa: SVEDGFLNTEAF
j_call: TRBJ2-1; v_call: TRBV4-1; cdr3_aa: ASSQAGGNEQF
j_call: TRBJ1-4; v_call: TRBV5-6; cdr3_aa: ASSLVQGANEKLF
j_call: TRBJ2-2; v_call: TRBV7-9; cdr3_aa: ASSPPSGGENTGELF
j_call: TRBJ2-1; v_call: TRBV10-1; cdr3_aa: ASSESNSLAGLYNEQF
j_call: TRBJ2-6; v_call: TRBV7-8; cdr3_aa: ASSPIRGANVLT
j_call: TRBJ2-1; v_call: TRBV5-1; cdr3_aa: ASSLDPGAEQF